This T cell receptor beta chain was sequenced during a study of T cell clones after liver transplantation. For the study at large: Samples came from ITN030ST, which attempted immunosuppression withdrawal within 2 years of liver transplantation. TCRbeta sequencing after a pre-transplant mixed lymphocyte reaction identified graft-donor-reactive clones, later tracked in post-transplant blood. Three of eight recipients were HCV-positive; others had non-autoimmune, non-viral indications. Study-wide points: In a couple of subjects, few donor cells limited the measurable donor-reactive repertoire.

The V gene end was trimmed by 5 bases and the J gene end by 1 base; junction bases not matched to a gene: 8. This CDR3 has 17 amino acids. Germline V lookup: CDR1 MGHRA, CDR2 YSYEKL. Some clones are missing from TCRdb's copy, which holds only in-frame ones; the method was immunoSEQ multiplex PCR. The table lists more than 7,500 clones, approximately 80% of them singletons. A remark on this clone: What it binds is unknown.

Sequencing was performed on CD8+ T cells from blood, taken at the 22-month timepoint. This TCR was sampled from a human patient who received a liver transplant. Among the T cells, some may be from the graft donor. The J gene is TRBJ2-1, the V gene TRBV4-1; 10 bases map to TRBD2. In nucleotides, the CDR3 is TGCGCCAGCAGCTCCACCAGCGGGGGGGCGTCCTACAATGAGCAGTTCTTC. Translated, it gives CASSSTSGGASYNEQFF.